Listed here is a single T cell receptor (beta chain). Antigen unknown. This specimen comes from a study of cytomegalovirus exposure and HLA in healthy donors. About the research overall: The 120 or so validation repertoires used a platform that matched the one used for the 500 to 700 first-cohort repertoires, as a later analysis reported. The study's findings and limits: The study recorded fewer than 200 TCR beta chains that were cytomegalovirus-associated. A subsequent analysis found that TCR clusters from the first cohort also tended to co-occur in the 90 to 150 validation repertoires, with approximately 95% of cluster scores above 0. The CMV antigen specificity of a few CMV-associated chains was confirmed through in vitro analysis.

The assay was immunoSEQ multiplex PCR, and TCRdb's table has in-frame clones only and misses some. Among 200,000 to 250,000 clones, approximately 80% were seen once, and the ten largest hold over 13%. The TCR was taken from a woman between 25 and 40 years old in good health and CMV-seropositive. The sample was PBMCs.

The CDR3: CSVELTNTGELFF. As DNA, the CDR3 is TGCAGCGTTGAGTTGACGAACACCGGGGAGCTGTTTTTT. The chain uses TRBV29-1 and TRBJ2-2, with D uncertain. V was trimmed by 3 bases and J by 0 bases, leaving 5 bases between them. The CDR3 is 13 residues long. Germline CDR1 and CDR2: SQVTM and ANQGSEA.